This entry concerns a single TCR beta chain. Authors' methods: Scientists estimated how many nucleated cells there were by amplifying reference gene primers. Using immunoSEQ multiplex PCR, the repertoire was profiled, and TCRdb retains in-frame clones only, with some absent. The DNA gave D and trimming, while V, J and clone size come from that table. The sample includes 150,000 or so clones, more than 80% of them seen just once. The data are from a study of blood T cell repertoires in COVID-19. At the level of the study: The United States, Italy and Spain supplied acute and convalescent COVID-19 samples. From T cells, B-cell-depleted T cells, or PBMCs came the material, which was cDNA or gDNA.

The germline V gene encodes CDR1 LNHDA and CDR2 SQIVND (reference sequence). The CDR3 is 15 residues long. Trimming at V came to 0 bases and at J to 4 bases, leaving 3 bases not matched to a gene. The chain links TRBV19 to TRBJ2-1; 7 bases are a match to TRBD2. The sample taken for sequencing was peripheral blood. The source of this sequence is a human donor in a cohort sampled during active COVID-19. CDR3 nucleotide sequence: TGTGCCAGTAGTATAGACCTAGCGGTGTACAATGAGCAGTTCTTC. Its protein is CASSIDLAVYNEQFF.